Below are 28 T cell receptor beta chains sequenced from a single sample in a study of T cells after posttransplantation cyclophosphamide. Assay: immunoSEQ multiplex PCR; the TCRdb copy retains only in-frame clones and omits some. The sample records tens of thousands of clones, over 85% being singletons. What was sequenced was PBMCs. These receptors originate from a woman aged 25-40 years in good health and a related stem cell transplant donor.

This chain joins TRBV7-8 and TRBJ2-3, with D perhaps given as TRBD1 or TRBD2 (5 bases each). Germline-derived CDR1 and CDR2 are SGHVS and FQNEAQ. V lost 0 bases, J lost 0 bases, and 13 bases lay in between. The CDR3 runs 17 residues. The CDR3 DNA follows: TGTGCCAGCAGCTTAGCCGGGGCCGGCTTGAGCACAGATACGCAGTATTTT. Protein: CASSLAGAGLSTDTQYF.

This clone has just one count. The DNA for the CDR3 is TGTGCCAGCAGCTTGGGACTAGCGGGGGAGACCCAGTACTTC. Protein sequence: CASSLGLAGETQYF. This chain joins TRBV7-6 and TRBJ2-5; 13 nucleotides align to TRBD2. CDR3 length: 14 residues. V lost 3 bases, J lost 5 bases, and 0 bases stayed unmatched. The germline CDR1 and CDR2 sequences are SGHVS and FNYEAQ.

This clone was seen only once. V gene TRBV7-9 combines with J gene TRBJ1-1; perhaps TRBD1 as D (6 bases). The germline V gene encodes CDR1 SEHNR and CDR2 FQNEAQ (reference sequence). The CDR3 is 15 amino acids. Trimming cost V 1 base and J 5 bases, with 14 bases left between them. The chain's CDR3 is CASSLVAGAETEAFF. The CDR3 nucleotides read TGTGCCAGCAGCTTAGTGGCGGGGGCTGAGACTGAAGCTTTCTTT.

CDR3 in amino acids: CASSQSYRGRTGELFF. The DNA of the CDR3 is TGTGCCAGCAGCCAATCGTACCGGGGGCGAACCGGGGAGCTGTTTTTT. This chain connects TRBV16 to TRBJ2-2; D tentatively fits TRBD1 or TRBD2 (6 bases each). Trimming stripped 0 bases from V and 5 bases from J, with 13 bases between. The CDR3 length is 16 residues. The germline gives CDR1 KGHSY, CDR2 FQNENV.

The gene calls are TRBV15 and TRBJ2-1; tentatively, D is TRBD1 (5 bases). The CDR3 runs to 11 residues. V dropped 5 bases and J dropped 6 bases, with 5 bases sitting between them. The germline V gene encodes CDR1 LNHNV and CDR2 YYDKDF (reference sequence). This chain's CDR3 is CATSQGNEQFF. The CDR3 DNA sequence: TGTGCCACCAGCCAGGGCAATGAGCAGTTCTTC. The whole variable domain, remainder taken from reference TRBV15 and TRBJ2-1, is DAMVIQNPRYQVTQFGKPVTLSCSQTLNHNVMYWYQQKSSQAPKLLFHYYDKDFNNEADTPDNFQSRRPNTSFCFLDIRSPGLGDTAMYLCATSQGNEQFFGPGTRLTVL.

The chain combines TRBV7-2 with TRBJ2-7, with 14 bases lining up with TRBD2. CDR1 and CDR2 from the germline V gene are SGHTA and FQGNSA. V lost 4 bases to trimming and J lost 5 bases; unmatched junction nucleotides: 4. The CDR3 is 15 residues long. In nucleotides, the CDR3 is TGTGCCAGCAGCTCGAGACTAGCGGGGGGGGACGAGCAGTACTTC. It translates to CASSSRLAGGDEQYF. Drawing the rest from reference TRBV7-2 and TRBJ2-7, the complete variable domain is GAGVSQSPSNKVTEKGKDVELRCDPISGHTALYWYRQSLGQGLEFLIYFQGNSAPDKSGLPSDRFSAERTGGSVSTLTIQRTQQEDSAVYLCASSSRLAGGDEQYFGPGTRLTVT.

J is TRBJ2-3 and V is TRBV5-6; the D is unclear. This CDR3 spans 14 amino acids. Germline V CDR1 and CDR2: SGHDT, YYEEEE. Trimming pared 2 bases from V and 2 bases from J, leaving 9 bases between. The CDR3 DNA reads TGTGCCAGCAGCTTATCGGATTACACAGATACGCAGTATTTT. Translation gives CASSLSDYTDTQYF.

The chain recombines TRBV5-4 with TRBJ2-3; 11 nucleotides match TRBD2. CDR3 size: 18 residues. V shed 0 bases, J shed 3 bases, and the junction held 9 bases outside the gene matches. Per the germline V gene, CDR1 is SGHNT and CDR2 is YYREEE (reference sequence). The CDR3 is CASSLGGTSGPDTDTQYF. The CDR3 bases are TGTGCCAGCAGCTTGGGTGGGACTAGCGGCCCCGATACAGATACGCAGTATTTT.

V is TRBV4-1 and J is TRBJ2-4; TRBD1 or TRBD2 may be the D gene (5 bases each). From germline, CDR1 is MGHRA and CDR2 YSYEKL. Deletions cut 0 bases from V and 4 bases from J, with 16 bases between. The CDR3 is made up of 17 amino acids. DNA of the CDR3: TGCGCCAGCAGCCAAGATCCGCGTGGGGGACCAAAAAACATTCAGTACTTC. Translated: CASSQDPRGGPKNIQYF.

The chain joins TRBV11-3 to TRBJ2-4; 8 bases match TRBD1. The germline V gene has CDR1 SGHNT and CDR2 YENEEA. This CDR3 comprises 18 residues. V lost 0 bases to trimming and J lost 0 bases; unmatched junction nucleotides: 7. CDR3 amino acids: CASSLDITGGIAKNIQYF. The CDR3, as DNA: TGTGCCAGCAGCTTAGACATTACAGGGGGAATAGCCAAAAACATTCAGTACTTC.

The chain combines TRBV18 with TRBJ2-5, with D maybe TRBD1 (6 bases). The CDR3 runs to 13 residues. Germline V gene sequence: CDR1 KGHSH, CDR2 LQKENI. V was clipped by 5 bases and J by 5 bases, with 12 bases between them. CDR3 residues: CASSSRGGETQYF. The CDR3 region has the DNA TGTGCCAGCTCATCCAGGGGCGGGGAGACCCAGTACTTC.

The V and J genes are TRBV2 and TRBJ1-4, with TRBD1 matching over 7 bases. This CDR3 region has 17 residues. V lost 4 bases to trimming and J lost 8 bases; unmatched junction nucleotides: 16. CDR1 is SNHLY, CDR2 FYNNEI, per germline. Here the CDR3 reads CASSATAGGTSWEKLFF. In DNA form, the CDR3 reads TGTGCCAGCAGTGCCACGGCAGGGGGGACTAGTTGGGAAAAACTGTTTTTT.

This chain connects TRBV19 to TRBJ1-6; no clear D gene. V was cut by 9 bases and J by 10 bases, with 16 bases left in between. Germline V gives CDR1 LNHDA, CDR2 SQIVND (reference sequence). The CDR3 is 13 residues long. Written as DNA, the CDR3 is TGTGCCAGGACCCACGAGACTTACTCACCCCTCCACTTT. Amino acids: CARTHETYSPLHF.

The genes are TRBV7-8 and TRBJ2-1; 14 positions agree with TRBD2. CDR3 length equals 16 residues. In germline, CDR1 is SGHVS, CDR2 FQNEAQ. V trimming: 5 bases; J trimming: 8 bases; junction bases outside the gene matches: 8. CDR3 sequence: CASSQETSGGVYEQFF. In DNA, the CDR3 is TGTGCCAGCAGCCAAGAGACTAGCGGGGGGGTATATGAGCAGTTCTTC.

The rearrangement joins TRBV6-5 to TRBJ2-6; D unresolved. Germline assignment: CDR1 MNHEY and CDR2 SVGAGI. Trimming cost V 0 bases and J 2 bases, with 2 bases left between them. CDR3 length: 14 amino acids. CDR3 amino acids: CASSYSPGANVLTF. CDR3 DNA sequence: TGTGCCAGCAGTTACTCGCCTGGGGCCAACGTCCTGACTTTC.

The count of this clone is one. The chain combines TRBV4-3 with TRBJ1-2; D is unclear. CDR1 LGHNA and CDR2 YSLEER come from the germline V gene. The CDR3 spans 14 residues. Trimming removed 2 bases at V and 7 bases at J, with 14 bases between. The chain's CDR3 is CASSQNPEDGGYTF. The CDR3 DNA reads TGCGCCAGCAGCCAAAACCCGGAGGATGGTGGCTACACCTTC.

The gene calls are TRBV6-5 and TRBJ2-7, with TRBD2 matching over 7 bases. The CDR3 runs 14 residues. The V gene's germline CDR1 is MNHEY and CDR2 SVGAGI. V shed 3 bases and J 1 base; nucleotides not matched to a gene: 3. CDR3 region: CASSYAGESYEQYF. The CDR3 nucleotides are TGTGCCAGCAGTTATGCGGGGGAGTCCTACGAGCAGTACTTC.

This clone was seen a single time. The chain combines TRBV18 with TRBJ2-7; 9 nucleotides line up with TRBD2. This CDR3 has 14 residues. With V trimmed by 6 bases and J by 2 bases, 5 bases remained unmatched. Germline lookup yields CDR1 KGHSH and CDR2 LQKENI. The CDR3 nucleotides read TGTGCCAGCTCGCGGGGGGGGCTTACCTACGAGCAGTACTTC. It codes for CASSRGGLTYEQYF.

The V and J genes are TRBV2 and TRBJ1-5; D is perhaps TRBD1 (5 bases). This CDR3 is 16 amino acids long. Germline V gene lookup returns CDR1 SNHLY and CDR2 FYNNEI. V gave up 4 bases and J gave up 6 bases, with 19 bases separating them. The CDR3 sequence: CASSGGRPAGRQPQHF. DNA of the CDR3: TGTGCCAGCAGTGGGGGCAGACCCGCAGGTCGTCAGCCCCAGCATTTT.

This rearrangement joins TRBV5-1 to TRBJ1-2, with D tentatively TRBD1 (6 bases). This CDR3 comprises 13 residues. The V and J ends lost 1 base and 6 bases respectively, with 10 bases between them. The germline CDR1 and CDR2 sequences are SGHRS and YFSETQ. CDR3 loop: CASSLSDRNGYTF. CDR3 DNA sequence: TGCGCCAGCAGCTTGTCCGACAGGAATGGCTACACCTTC.

The V call is TRBV18, the J call TRBJ1-1; no reliable D call. The V end was cut by 2 bases, the J end by 8 bases, with 9 bases between. Germline V gives CDR1 KGHSH, CDR2 LQKENI. The CDR3 runs 12 residues. In nucleotides, the CDR3 is TGTGCCAGCTCACCAGTAGGGAAAGAAGCTTTCTTT. It is translated as CASSPVGKEAFF.

This chain joins TRBV5-1 and TRBJ2-5; D is unresolved. Germline V CDR1 and CDR2: SGHRS, YFSETQ. The CDR3 totals 12 residues. V lost 0 bases and J lost 4, with 4 bases in between. CDR3 sequence (DNA): TGCGCCAGCAGCTTGGTTGCAGAGACCCAGTACTTC. It codes for CASSLVAETQYF. The entire variable domain, with the rest obtained from reference TRBV5-1 and TRBJ2-5, is as follows: KAGVTQTPRYLIKTRGQQVTLSCSPISGHRSVSWYQQTPGQGLQFLFEYFSETQRNKGNFPGRFSGRQFSNSRSEMNVSTLELGDSALYLCASSLVAETQYFGPGTRLLVL.

The gene calls are TRBV5-4 and TRBJ1-1; TRBD1 matches 7 bases. Per the germline V gene, CDR1 is SGHNT and CDR2 is YYREEE (reference sequence). Trimming took 5 bases from V and 1 from J; bases not matched to a gene: 17. The CDR3 consists of 18 residues. The CDR3 DNA sequence: TGTGCCAGCAGTATAGGGTTCACAGGGGCCCAGGGGAACACTGAAGCTTTCTTT. Translation: CASSIGFTGAQGNTEAFF.

The J gene is TRBJ1-5, the V gene TRBV21-1; the DNA was not used to check the table's D call, TRBD1. TRBV21-1 is reported as a pseudogene. The CDR3 is 17 amino acids. The CDR3 region has the DNA TGTGCCAGCAGCGGGGGCAGGGGAGTCAATAGCAATCAGCCCCAGCATTTT. Protein sequence: CASSGGRGVNSNQPQHF.

The V gene is TRBV9, the J gene TRBJ2-2; the match to TRBD1 covers 7 bases. The CDR3 loop spans 16 amino acids. CDR1 and CDR2 from the germline V gene are SGDLS and YYNGEE. The V and J ends lost 4 bases and 0 bases, in that order; junction bases with no gene match: 6. CDR3 coding DNA: TGTGCCAGCAGCACCCGAGGGGGCCCGAACACCGGGGAGCTGTTTTTT. It yields the protein CASSTRGGPNTGELFF.

The rearrangement links TRBV28 to TRBJ2-6; no clear D. Per the germline V gene, CDR1 is MDHEN and CDR2 is SYDVKM. The CDR3 consists of 15 residues. V was shortened by 2 bases and J by 0 bases, with 5 bases between the two germline ends. CDR3 amino acids: CASSLIHSGANVLTF. In DNA, the CDR3 is TGTGCCAGCAGTTTAATTCACTCTGGGGCCAACGTCCTGACTTTC.

This clone was seen a single time. The rearrangement uses TRBV6-1 and TRBJ1-3; D remains ambiguous. Germline V gives CDR1 MNHNS, CDR2 SASEGT. Trimming cost V 4 bases and J 3 bases, with 7 bases left between them. The CDR3 is 13 amino acids. CDR3 loop: CASSAGYGNTIYF. CDR3 bases: TGTGCCAGCAGTGCCGGTTATGGAAACACCATATATTTT.

This chain joins TRBV7-9 and TRBJ2-7; 9 positions agree with TRBD1. Germline V gene data show CDR1 as SEHNR and CDR2 as FQNEAQ (reference sequence). The V segment lost 3 bases and the J segment 6 bases; nucleotides outside the gene matches: 0. The CDR3 length is 12 residues. The CDR3 loop is CASSLDRGEQYF. The DNA of the CDR3 is TGTGCCAGCAGCTTGGACAGGGGCGAGCAGTACTTC.